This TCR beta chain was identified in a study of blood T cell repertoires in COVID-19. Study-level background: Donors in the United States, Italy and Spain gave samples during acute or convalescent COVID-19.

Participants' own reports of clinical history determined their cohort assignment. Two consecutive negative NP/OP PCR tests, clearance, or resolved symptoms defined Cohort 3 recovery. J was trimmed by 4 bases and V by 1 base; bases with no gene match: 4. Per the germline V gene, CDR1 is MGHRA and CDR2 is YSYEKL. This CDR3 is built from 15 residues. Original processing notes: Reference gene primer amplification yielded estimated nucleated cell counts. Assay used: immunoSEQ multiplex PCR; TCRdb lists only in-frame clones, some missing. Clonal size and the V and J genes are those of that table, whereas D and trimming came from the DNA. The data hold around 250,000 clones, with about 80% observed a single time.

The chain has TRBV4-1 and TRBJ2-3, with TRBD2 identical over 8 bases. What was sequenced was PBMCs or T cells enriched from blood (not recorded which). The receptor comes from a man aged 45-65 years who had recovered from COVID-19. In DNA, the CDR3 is TGCGCCAGCAGCCAAGGCGGGAGGCAAGCAGATACGCAGTATTTT. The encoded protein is CASSQGGRQADTQYF.